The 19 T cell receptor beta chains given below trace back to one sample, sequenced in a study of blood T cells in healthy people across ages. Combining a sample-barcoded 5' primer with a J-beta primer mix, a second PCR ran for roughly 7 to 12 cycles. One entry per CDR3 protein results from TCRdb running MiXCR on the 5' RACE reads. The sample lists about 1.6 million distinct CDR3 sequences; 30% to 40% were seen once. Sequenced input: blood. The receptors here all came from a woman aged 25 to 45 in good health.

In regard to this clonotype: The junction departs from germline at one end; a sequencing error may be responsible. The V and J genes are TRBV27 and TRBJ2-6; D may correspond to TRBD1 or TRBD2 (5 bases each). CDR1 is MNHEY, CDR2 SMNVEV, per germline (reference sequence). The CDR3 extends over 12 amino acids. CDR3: CASTSGANVQTF. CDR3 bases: TGTGCCAGCACGTCCGGGGCCAACGTCCAGACTTTC.

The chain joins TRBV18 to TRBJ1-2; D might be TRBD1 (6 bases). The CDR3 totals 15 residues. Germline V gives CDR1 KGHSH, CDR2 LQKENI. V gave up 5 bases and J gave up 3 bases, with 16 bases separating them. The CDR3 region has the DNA TGTGCCAGCTCATCAACGGCAGGGGAGGACTATGGCTACACCTTC. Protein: CASSSTAGEDYGYTF. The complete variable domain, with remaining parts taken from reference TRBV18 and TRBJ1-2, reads NAGVMQNPRHLVRRRGQEARLRCSPMKGHSHVYWYRQLPEEGLKFMVYLQKENIIDESGMPKERFSAEFPKEGPSILRIQQVVRGDSAAYFCASSSTAGEDYGYTFGSGTRLTVV.

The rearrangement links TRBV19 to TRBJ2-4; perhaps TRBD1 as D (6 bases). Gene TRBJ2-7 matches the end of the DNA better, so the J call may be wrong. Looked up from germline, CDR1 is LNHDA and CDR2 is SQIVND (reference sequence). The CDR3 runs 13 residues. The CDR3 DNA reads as TGTGCCAGTAGTCTACAGGGACGGAACGAGCAGTACTTC. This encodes CASSLQGRNEQYF.

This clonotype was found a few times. CDR3 nucleotide sequence: TGTGCCAGCACATCAGCAGGGACTCCCTACAATGAGCAGTTCTTC. It codes for CASTSAGTPYNEQFF. This sequence joins TRBV7-9 and TRBJ2-1, with D maybe TRBD2 (6 bases). Germline V CDR1 and CDR2: SEHNR, FQNEAQ (reference sequence). The V gene lost 7 bases and the J gene lost 2 bases, with 15 bases spanning the gap. The CDR3 consists of 15 residues.

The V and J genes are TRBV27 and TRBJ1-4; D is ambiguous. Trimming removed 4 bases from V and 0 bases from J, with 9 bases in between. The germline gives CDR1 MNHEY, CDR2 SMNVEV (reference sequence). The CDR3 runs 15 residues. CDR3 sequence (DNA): TGTGCCAGCAGTTCACGTTGGACAACTAATGAAAAACTGTTTTTT. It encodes CASSSRWTTNEKLFF.

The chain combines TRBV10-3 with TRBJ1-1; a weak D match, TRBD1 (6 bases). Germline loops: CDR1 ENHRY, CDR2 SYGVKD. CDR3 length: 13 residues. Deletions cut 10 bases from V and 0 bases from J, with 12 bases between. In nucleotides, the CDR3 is TGTGCCAGCCAACAGGGCCTGAACACTGAAGCTTTCTTT. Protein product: CASQQGLNTEAFF.

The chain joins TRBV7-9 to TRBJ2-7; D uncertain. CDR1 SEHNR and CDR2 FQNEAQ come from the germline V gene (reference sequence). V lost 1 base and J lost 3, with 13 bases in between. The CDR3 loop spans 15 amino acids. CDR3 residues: CASSLGLSLDYEQYF. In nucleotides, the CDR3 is TGTGCCAGCAGCTTAGGGCTCAGTTTAGACTACGAGCAGTACTTC.

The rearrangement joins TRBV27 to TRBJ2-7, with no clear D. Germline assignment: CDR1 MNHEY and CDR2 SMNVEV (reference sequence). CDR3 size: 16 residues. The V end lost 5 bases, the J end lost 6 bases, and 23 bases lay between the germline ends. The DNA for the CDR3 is TGTGCCAGCAGTCCGTTAGACCGCCAGGCACCCCTCGAGCAGTACTTC. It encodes CASSPLDRQAPLEQYF.

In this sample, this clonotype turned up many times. Here the CDR3 reads CASSLASGPPGNEQFF. The CDR3 DNA follows: TGTGCCAGCAGCTTGGCTAGCGGTCCTCCGGGCAATGAGCAGTTCTTC. This chain uses TRBV7-9 with TRBJ2-1, with 7 bases that match TRBD2. After removal of 3 bases from V and 6 bases from J, the junction contained 11 bases not matched to a gene. Germline V gene sequence: CDR1 SEHNR, CDR2 FQNEAQ (reference sequence). The CDR3 runs 16 residues.

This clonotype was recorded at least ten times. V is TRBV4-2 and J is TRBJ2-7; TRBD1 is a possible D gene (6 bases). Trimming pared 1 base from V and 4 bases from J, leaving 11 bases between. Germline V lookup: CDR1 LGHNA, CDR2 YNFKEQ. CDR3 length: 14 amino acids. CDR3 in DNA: TGTGCCAGCAGCCAAGGTCGACAGGTATACGAGCAGTACTTC. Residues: CASSQGRQVYEQYF.

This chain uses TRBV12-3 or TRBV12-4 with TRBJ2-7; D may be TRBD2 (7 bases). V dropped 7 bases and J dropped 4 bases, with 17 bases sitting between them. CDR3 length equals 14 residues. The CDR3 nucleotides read TGTGCCAGCACCCCGGGGGGCCCGGAATACGAGCAGTACTTC. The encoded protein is CASTPGGPEYEQYF.

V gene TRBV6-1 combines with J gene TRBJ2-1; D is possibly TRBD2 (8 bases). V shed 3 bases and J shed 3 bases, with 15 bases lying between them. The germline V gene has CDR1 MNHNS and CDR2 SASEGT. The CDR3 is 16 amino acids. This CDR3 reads CASSDPGGGVYNEQFF. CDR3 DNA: TGTGCCAGCAGTGACCCGGGAGGGGGCGTCTACAATGAGCAGTTCTTC.

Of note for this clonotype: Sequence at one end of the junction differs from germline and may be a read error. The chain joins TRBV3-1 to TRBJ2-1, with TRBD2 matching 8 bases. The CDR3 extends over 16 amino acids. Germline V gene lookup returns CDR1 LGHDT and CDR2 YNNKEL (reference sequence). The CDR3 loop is CASSHTGGRTLNEQFF. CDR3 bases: TGTGCCAGCAGCCACACGGGGGGGAGGACCCTCAATGAGCAGTTTTTC.

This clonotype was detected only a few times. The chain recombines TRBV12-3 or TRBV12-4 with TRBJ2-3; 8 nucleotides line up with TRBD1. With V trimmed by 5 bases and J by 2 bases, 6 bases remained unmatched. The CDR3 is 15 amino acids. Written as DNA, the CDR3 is TGTGCCAGCAGTCTTGGACAGGGCCACACAGATACGCAGTATTTT. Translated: CASSLGQGHTDTQYF.

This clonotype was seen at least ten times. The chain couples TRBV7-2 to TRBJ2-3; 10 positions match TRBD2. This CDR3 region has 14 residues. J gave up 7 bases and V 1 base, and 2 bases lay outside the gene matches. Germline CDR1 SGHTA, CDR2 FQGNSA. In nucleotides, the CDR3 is TGTGCCAGCAGCTTAGGGACTAGCGGTTATACGCAGTATTTT. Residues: CASSLGTSGYTQYF.

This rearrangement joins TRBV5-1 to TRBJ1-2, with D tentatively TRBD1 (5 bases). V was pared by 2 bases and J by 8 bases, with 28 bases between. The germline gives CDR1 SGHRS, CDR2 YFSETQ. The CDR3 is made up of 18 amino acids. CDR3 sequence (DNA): TGCGCCAGCAGCTTCTCAGAGGGCAGGGCCTACGGATTAGAAGGCTACACCTTC. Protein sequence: CASSFSEGRAYGLEGYTF.

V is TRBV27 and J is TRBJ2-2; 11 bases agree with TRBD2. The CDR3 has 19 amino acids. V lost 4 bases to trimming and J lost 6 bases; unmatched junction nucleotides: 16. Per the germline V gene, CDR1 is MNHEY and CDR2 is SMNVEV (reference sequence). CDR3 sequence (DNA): TGTGCCAGCAGTTCATATAGCGGGAGGGCCTTCCCTCGAGCCGGGGAGCTGTTTTTT. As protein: CASSSYSGRAFPRAGELFF.

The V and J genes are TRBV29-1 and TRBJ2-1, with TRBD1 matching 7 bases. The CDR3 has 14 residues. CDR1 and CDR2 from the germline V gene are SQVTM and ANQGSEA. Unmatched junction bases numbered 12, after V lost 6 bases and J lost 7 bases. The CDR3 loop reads CSVVTGSRRNEQFF. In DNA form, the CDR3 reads TGCAGCGTAGTGACAGGGAGTAGGAGGAATGAGCAGTTCTTC.

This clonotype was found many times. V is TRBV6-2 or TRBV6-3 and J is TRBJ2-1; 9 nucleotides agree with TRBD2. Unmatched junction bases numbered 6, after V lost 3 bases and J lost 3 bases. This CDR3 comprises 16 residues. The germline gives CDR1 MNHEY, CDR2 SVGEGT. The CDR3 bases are TGTGCCAGCAGTTATATAGCGGGAGCTGGCTACAATGAGCAGTTCTTC. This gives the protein CASSYIAGAGYNEQFF.